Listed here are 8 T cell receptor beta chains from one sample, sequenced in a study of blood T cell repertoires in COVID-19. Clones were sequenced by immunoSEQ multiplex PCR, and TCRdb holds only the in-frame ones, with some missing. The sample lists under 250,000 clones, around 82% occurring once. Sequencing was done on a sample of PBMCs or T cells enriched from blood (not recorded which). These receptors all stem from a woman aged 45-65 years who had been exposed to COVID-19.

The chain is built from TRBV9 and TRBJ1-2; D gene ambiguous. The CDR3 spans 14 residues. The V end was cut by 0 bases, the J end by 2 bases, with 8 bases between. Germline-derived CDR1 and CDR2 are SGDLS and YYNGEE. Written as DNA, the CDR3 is TGTGCCAGCAGCGTAGAACAGCTCAACTATGGCTACACCTTC. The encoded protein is CASSVEQLNYGYTF.

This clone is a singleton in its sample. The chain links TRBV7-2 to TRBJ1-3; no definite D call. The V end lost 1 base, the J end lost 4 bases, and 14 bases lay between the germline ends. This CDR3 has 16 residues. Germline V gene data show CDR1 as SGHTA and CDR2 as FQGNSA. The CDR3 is CASSLGRLTMGNTIYF. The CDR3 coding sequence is TGTGCCAGCAGCTTAGGTAGACTGACCATGGGAAACACCATATATTTT.

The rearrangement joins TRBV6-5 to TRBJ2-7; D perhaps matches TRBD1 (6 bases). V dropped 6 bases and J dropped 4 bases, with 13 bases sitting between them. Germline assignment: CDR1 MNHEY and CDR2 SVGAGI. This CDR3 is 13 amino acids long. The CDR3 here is CASSAGRGYEQYF. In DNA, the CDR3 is TGTGCCAGCAGCGCGGGCAGGGGATACGAGCAGTACTTC.

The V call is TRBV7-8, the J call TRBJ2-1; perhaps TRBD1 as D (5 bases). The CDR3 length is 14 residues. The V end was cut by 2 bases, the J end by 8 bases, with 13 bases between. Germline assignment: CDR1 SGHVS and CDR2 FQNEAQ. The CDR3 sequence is CASSLNPRGHEQFF. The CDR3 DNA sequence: TGTGCCAGCAGCTTAAACCCTAGGGGCCATGAGCAGTTCTTC.

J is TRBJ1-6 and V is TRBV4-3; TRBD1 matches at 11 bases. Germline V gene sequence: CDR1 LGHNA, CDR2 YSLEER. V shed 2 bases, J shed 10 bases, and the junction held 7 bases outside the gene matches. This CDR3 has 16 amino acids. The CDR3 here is CASSQQSGDRGSPLHF. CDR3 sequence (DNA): TGCGCCAGCAGCCAACAATCGGGGGACAGGGGGTCACCCCTCCACTTT.

The DNA for the CDR3 is TGCGCCAGCAGTGAATTTCCAAATCAGCCCCAGCATTTT. It translates to CASSEFPNQPQHF. The rearrangement joins TRBV10-1 to TRBJ1-5, with unresolved D. Germline V CDR1 and CDR2: WNHNN, SYGVQD (reference sequence). The CDR3 runs 13 residues. The V and J ends lost 3 bases and 4 bases respectively, with 7 bases between them.

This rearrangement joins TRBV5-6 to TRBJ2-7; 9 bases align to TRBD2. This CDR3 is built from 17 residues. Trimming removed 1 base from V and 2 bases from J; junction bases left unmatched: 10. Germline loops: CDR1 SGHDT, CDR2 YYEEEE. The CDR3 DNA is TGTGCCAGCAGCTTGAGGCCTAGCGGGGAGGTCACCTACGAGCAGTACTTC. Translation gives CASSLRPSGEVTYEQYF.

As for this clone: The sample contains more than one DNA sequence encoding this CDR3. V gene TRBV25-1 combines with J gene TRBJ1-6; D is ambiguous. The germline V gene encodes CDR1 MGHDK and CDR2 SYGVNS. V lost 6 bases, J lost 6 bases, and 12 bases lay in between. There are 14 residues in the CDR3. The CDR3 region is CASSTSAGNSPLHF. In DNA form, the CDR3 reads TGTGCCAGCAGCACTTCGGCGGGTAATTCACCCCTCCACTTT. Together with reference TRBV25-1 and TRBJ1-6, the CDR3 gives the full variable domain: EADIYQTPRYLVIGTGKKITLECSQTMGHDKMYWYQQDPGMELHLIHYSYGVNSTEKGDLSSESTVSRIRTEHFPLTLESARPSHTSQYLCASSTSAGNSPLHFGNGTRLTVT.